The clone carrying this T cell receptor (beta chain) was seen once. Random hexamers primed reverse transcription of roughly 0.5 to 1 ug RNA. Each CDR3 protein is one row after TCRdb ran MiXCR on the immunoSEQ multiplex PCR reads. The repertoire holds roughly 140,000 distinct CDR3 sequences, with under 97% as singletons. The entry originates in a study of CD8 T cells in Susac syndrome. Definite or probable Susac syndrome was diagnosed using recently defined diagnostic criteria. Sequences were obtained from CD4+ T cells from PBMCs. The sequence was collected from a human donor with Susac syndrome.

The chain's CDR3 is CSGGNRYNEQFF. The CDR3, as DNA: TGCAGCGGGGGGAACCGATATAATGAGCAGTTCTTC. The rearrangement joins TRBV29-1 to TRBJ2-1; perhaps D is TRBD1 or TRBD2 (5 bases each). CDR1 and CDR2 from the germline V gene are SQVTM and ANQGSEA. V gave up 7 bases and J gave up 7 bases, with 14 bases separating them. There are 12 residues in the CDR3.